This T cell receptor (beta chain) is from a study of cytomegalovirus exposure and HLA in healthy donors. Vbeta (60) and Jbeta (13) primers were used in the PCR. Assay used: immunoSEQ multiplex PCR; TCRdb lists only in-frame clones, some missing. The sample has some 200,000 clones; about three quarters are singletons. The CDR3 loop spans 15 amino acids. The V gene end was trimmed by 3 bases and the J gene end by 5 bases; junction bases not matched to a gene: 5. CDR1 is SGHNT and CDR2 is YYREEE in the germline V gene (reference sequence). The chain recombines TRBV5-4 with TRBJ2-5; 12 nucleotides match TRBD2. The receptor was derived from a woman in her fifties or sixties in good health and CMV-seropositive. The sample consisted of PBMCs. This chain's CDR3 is CASSSSGRADETQYF. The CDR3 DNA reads TGTGCCAGCAGCTCTAGCGGGAGGGCCGATGAGACCCAGTACTTC.